One sample yielded the 29 T cell receptor beta chains listed below, sequenced in a study of cytomegalovirus exposure and HLA in healthy donors. This PCR relied on a set of 60 Vbeta primers and 13 Jbeta primers. Produced via immunoSEQ multiplex PCR; TCRdb's table is partial and in-frame only. This table has roughly 48,000 clones, over 60% appearing once. Sequencing input: PBMCs. These receptors all come from a woman in her thirties in good health and CMV-seronegative.

The chain uses TRBV9 and TRBJ2-3, with 9 bases identical to TRBD2. V lost 2 bases, J lost 2 bases, and 15 bases stayed unmatched. Per the germline V gene, CDR1 is SGDLS and CDR2 is YYNGEE. The CDR3 runs to 19 residues. CDR3 residues: CASSVSPAGLAGNTDTQYF. The CDR3 coding sequence is TGTGCCAGCAGCGTGTCCCCGGCAGGGCTAGCGGGAAACACAGATACGCAGTATTTT.

The V and J genes are TRBV25-1 and TRBJ2-2; D remains unclear. Germline lookup yields CDR1 MGHDK and CDR2 SYGVNS. V was cut by 8 bases and J by 4 bases, with 14 bases left in between. CDR3 size: 14 residues. The CDR3 bases are TGTGCCAGCGCCTCGGGTTACCTCACCGGGGAGCTGTTTTTT. This gives the protein CASASGYLTGELFF.

This clone was seen a few times. This chain joins TRBV7-2 and TRBJ1-1, with a tentative D call TRBD1 (5 bases). Germline V gives CDR1 SGHTA, CDR2 FQGNSA. This CDR3 comprises 15 residues. Deletions cut 4 bases from V and 3 bases from J, with 15 bases between. The CDR3 DNA reads TGTGCCAGCAGCTGGCAGGGTACCCGAGACACTGAAGCTTTCTTT. Protein sequence: CASSWQGTRDTEAFF.

In this sample, this clone turned up once. The genes are TRBV15 and TRBJ1-4; D gene unclear. Germline lookup yields CDR1 LNHNV and CDR2 YYDKDF (reference sequence). This CDR3 has 14 residues. Trimming left V 9 bases short and J 3 bases short, with 14 bases between. The CDR3 loop reads CATEPGTANEKLFF. The CDR3 DNA sequence: TGTGCCACGGAGCCGGGAACAGCTAATGAAAAACTGTTTTTT.

The CDR3 region is CASSFGGAVDSTDTQYF. DNA for the CDR3: TGTGCCAGCAGCTTTGGCGGAGCAGTCGATAGTACAGATACGCAGTATTTT. This rearrangement joins TRBV5-4 to TRBJ2-3, with D hard to call. The germline V and J ends were trimmed by 2 bases and 3 bases, with 19 bases remaining between them. This CDR3 has 17 residues. Germline loops: CDR1 SGHNT, CDR2 YYREEE (reference sequence).

The gene calls are TRBV14 and TRBJ2-7, with 7 bases identical to TRBD1. The CDR3 spans 14 residues. Germline assignment: CDR1 SGHDN and CDR2 FVKESK. V dropped 6 bases and J dropped 4; count of bases not matched to a gene: 9. CDR3 nucleotide sequence: TGTGCCAGCAGGCTAACAGGGGTAGCTTACGAGCAGTACTTC. This encodes CASRLTGVAYEQYF.

The rearrangement joins TRBV30 to TRBJ2-1; 10 bases align to TRBD2. The CDR3 contains 14 residues. Germline V gives CDR1 GTSNPN, CDR2 SVGIG (reference sequence). Losses at the gene ends were 2 bases for V and 3 bases for J; bases not matched to a gene: 1. CDR3 in amino acids: CAWSRTSGYNEQFF. The CDR3 DNA is TGTGCCTGGAGTCGGACTAGCGGCTACAATGAGCAGTTCTTC.

J is TRBJ2-7 and V is TRBV20-1, with no clear D. Germline CDR1 and CDR2: DFQATT and SNEGSKA (reference sequence). V lost 7 bases, J lost 5 bases, and 12 bases lay in between. CDR3 length equals 11 residues. Here the CDR3 DNA reads TGCAGTGTCCGGGTCGCGAACGAGCAGTACTTC. Its translation: CSVRVANEQYF.

The genes are TRBV6-5 and TRBJ1-2; D call uncertain. Germline V gene sequence: CDR1 MNHEY, CDR2 SVGAGI. The CDR3 is 13 residues long. V lost 0 bases, J lost 6 bases, and 8 bases lay in between. The CDR3: CASSYSTGDGYTF. The CDR3 region has the DNA TGTGCCAGCAGTTACTCGACCGGGGATGGCTACACCTTC.

The V gene is TRBV10-1, the J gene TRBJ2-1, with TRBD2 matching over 13 bases. This CDR3 has 16 amino acids. V trimming: 4 bases; J trimming: 9 bases; junction bases outside the gene matches: 9. CDR1 and CDR2 from the germline V gene are WNHNN and SYGVQD (reference sequence). DNA of the CDR3: TGCGCCAGCAGTGCCCCCGGGACTAGCGGGACTGGTGAGCAGTTCTTC. Translated: CASSAPGTSGTGEQFF.

The genes are TRBV5-1 and TRBJ2-7; 7 nucleotides align to TRBD1. Losses at the gene ends were 4 bases for V and 4 bases for J; bases not matched to a gene: 5. The germline V gene has CDR1 SGHRS and CDR2 YFSETQ. There are 13 residues in the CDR3. Here the CDR3 reads CASSRGDSYEQYF. The CDR3 coding sequence is TGCGCCAGCAGCAGAGGGGACAGTTACGAGCAGTACTTC.

J is TRBJ2-5 and V is TRBV18, with 9 bases identical to TRBD2. Germline V gene lookup returns CDR1 KGHSH and CDR2 LQKENI. The CDR3 spans 14 residues. The V and J ends lost 5 bases and 2 bases, in that order; junction bases with no gene match: 3. The CDR3 sequence: CASSSTSGQETQYF. CDR3 nucleotide sequence: TGTGCCAGCTCATCGACTAGCGGACAAGAGACCCAGTACTTC.

The rearrangement uses TRBV30 and TRBJ2-2; 8 bases match TRBD2. V was clipped by 3 bases and J by 7 bases; unmatched bases: 7. CDR3 length: 14 amino acids. Germline CDR1 reads GTSNPN; CDR2 reads SVGIG (reference sequence). CDR3: CAWRRTSRIGELFF. DNA for the CDR3: TGTGCCTGGAGGAGGACTAGCCGTATCGGGGAGCTGTTTTTT.

This sequence joins TRBV7-2 and TRBJ2-5; 11 bases align to TRBD2. Looked up from germline, CDR1 is SGHTA and CDR2 is FQGNSA. J was trimmed by 5 bases and V by 8 bases; bases with no gene match: 7. The CDR3 runs to 14 residues. This CDR3 reads CASELAGVGETQYF. The CDR3 DNA follows: TGTGCCAGCGAACTAGCGGGGGTTGGGGAGACCCAGTACTTC.

CDR3 sequence reads: CASSWTGRTDGYTF. The CDR3 DNA reads TGTGCCAGCAGCTGGACAGGGCGGACGGATGGCTACACCTTC. The chain recombines TRBV6-5 with TRBJ1-2, with 8 nucleotides matching TRBD1. Germline V gives CDR1 MNHEY, CDR2 SVGAGI. This CDR3 has 14 amino acids. The V segment lost 6 bases and the J segment 6 bases; nucleotides outside the gene matches: 9.

The V gene is TRBV5-1, the J gene TRBJ2-2, with TRBD2 identical over 8 bases. The V gene's germline CDR1 is SGHRS and CDR2 YFSETQ. Trimming took 1 base from V and 1 from J; bases not matched to a gene: 3. The CDR3 has 16 residues. CDR3 loop: CASSLTSGGNTGELFF. The DNA of the CDR3 is TGCGCCAGCAGCTTGACCAGCGGGGGGAACACCGGGGAGCTGTTTTTT.

The chain is built from TRBV4-2 and TRBJ2-7, with TRBD2 as a possible D gene (6 bases). The CDR3 has 16 amino acids. V was pared by 5 bases and J by 4 bases, with 21 bases between. In germline, CDR1 is LGHNA, CDR2 YNFKEQ. Written as DNA, the CDR3 is TGTGCCAGCAGCACCCAAACCGGGACTTTACAATACGAGCAGTACTTC. Translated, it gives CASSTQTGTLQYEQYF.

The chain combines TRBV5-1 with TRBJ2-7; perhaps TRBD2 as D (5 bases). V was shortened by 1 base and J by 2 bases, with 16 bases between the two germline ends. Germline V CDR1 and CDR2: SGHRS, YFSETQ. This CDR3 region has 16 residues. CDR3 region: CASSLIEGVGTYEQYF. The CDR3 DNA follows: TGCGCCAGCAGCTTGATTGAGGGAGTGGGGACCTACGAGCAGTACTTC. Full variable domain (outside the CDR3, taken from reference TRBV5-1 and TRBJ2-7): KAGVTQTPRYLIKTRGQQVTLSCSPISGHRSVSWYQQTPGQGLQFLFEYFSETQRNKGNFPGRFSGRQFSNSRSEMNVSTLELGDSALYLCASSLIEGVGTYEQYFGPGTRLTVT.

Only one count was recorded for this clone. The chain uses TRBV29-1 and TRBJ2-3, with D maybe TRBD1 (5 bases). V was cut by 0 bases and J by 6 bases, with 16 bases left in between. Germline V gene sequence: CDR1 SQVTM, CDR2 ANQGSEA. CDR3 size: 15 residues. The DNA for the CDR3 is TGCAGCGTTGAAGATTTAGGGCAGGGTACGGATACGCAGTATTTT. Amino acid sequence: CSVEDLGQGTDTQYF.

The chain carries TRBV11-1 and TRBJ2-7; no clear D gene. Germline V gives CDR1 SGHAT, CDR2 FQDESV (reference sequence). The CDR3 has 11 residues. Between the trimmed V and J ends, which lost 3 bases and 3 bases, there was a span of 3 bases. CDR3 sequence (DNA): TGTGCCAGCAGCTTTCGCTACGAGCAGTACTTC. Translating it yields CASSFRYEQYF.

This clone was picked up a small number of times. The chain couples TRBV5-1 to TRBJ1-6; 7 bases are a match to TRBD1. Germline CDR1 SGHRS, CDR2 YFSETQ. J was trimmed by 9 bases and V by 5 bases; bases with no gene match: 8. The CDR3 is 14 residues long. The CDR3 protein is CASSSDRRSSPLHF. The CDR3 DNA reads as TGCGCCAGCAGTTCGGACAGGAGATCTTCACCCCTCCACTTT.

The V and J genes are TRBV30 and TRBJ2-3; TRBD1 matches 8 bases. V dropped 1 base and J dropped 0; count of bases not matched to a gene: 3. Germline V lookup: CDR1 GTSNPN, CDR2 SVGIG (reference sequence). The CDR3 has 15 amino acids. The chain's CDR3 is CAWSATGASTDTQYF. CDR3 in DNA: TGTGCCTGGAGTGCGACAGGGGCTAGCACAGATACGCAGTATTTT.

This clone was observed a single time. The CDR3 DNA sequence: TGTGCCAGTACCCCCGAGCCAGGGGCCTGGGGCTACACCTTC. The encoded protein is CASTPEPGAWGYTF. The V and J genes are TRBV19 and TRBJ1-2; D possibly corresponds to TRBD1 (6 bases). Germline loops: CDR1 LNHDA, CDR2 SQIVND (reference sequence). CDR3 length: 14 amino acids. Trimming pared 7 bases from V and 8 bases from J, leaving 20 bases between.

The genes are TRBV6-6 and TRBJ1-2, with D tentatively TRBD1 (6 bases). This CDR3 contains 11 residues. V dropped 5 bases and J dropped 6 bases, with 7 bases sitting between them. Germline V gives CDR1 MNHNY, CDR2 SVGAGI (reference sequence). The CDR3 protein is CASSQGNGYTF. For the CDR3, the DNA is TGTGCCAGCAGTCAGGGGAATGGCTACACCTTC.

This clone was observed a single time. V usage is TRBV6-1 and J usage is TRBJ2-3; 8 positions match TRBD2. The V gene end was trimmed by 4 bases and the J gene end by 1 base; junction bases not matched to a gene: 1. CDR1 is MNHNS and CDR2 is SASEGT in the germline V gene. The CDR3 sequence is 14 residues long. The CDR3 coding sequence is TGTGCCAGCAGTGTGCGGGAGGGCACAGATACGCAGTATTTT. As protein: CASSVREGTDTQYF.

The chain is built from TRBV6-1 and TRBJ2-7; D is ambiguous. The germline gives CDR1 MNHNS, CDR2 SASEGT. The CDR3 covers 13 residues. V shed 0 bases and J shed 4 bases, with 7 bases lying between them. The CDR3 sequence is CASSEAGLYEQYF. The CDR3 nucleotides are TGTGCCAGCAGTGAAGCGGGCCTTTACGAGCAGTACTTC.

The gene calls are TRBV5-1 and TRBJ2-7, with D possibly TRBD1 on 7 matching bases. CDR1 is SGHRS, CDR2 YFSETQ, per germline. V dropped 0 bases and J dropped 2 bases, with 15 bases sitting between them. This CDR3 has 16 residues. DNA of the CDR3: TGCGCCAGCAGCTTGGCCGCGACAGGGAGGCCCTACGAGCAGTACTTC. Its protein is CASSLAATGRPYEQYF.

The chain links TRBV5-8 to TRBJ1-5, with TRBD1 identical over 7 bases. J was trimmed by 4 bases and V by 5 bases; bases with no gene match: 12. Germline V lookup: CDR1 SGHTS, CDR2 YDEGEE. The length of the CDR3 is 16 residues. In DNA, the CDR3 is TGTGCCAGCAGGCCGCTTGAGGACAGGAAAAATCAGCCCCAGCATTTT. Encoded protein: CASRPLEDRKNQPQHF.

The V gene is TRBV10-3, the J gene TRBJ2-6; maybe TRBD1 (6 bases). The germline gives CDR1 ENHRY, CDR2 SYGVKD. Between the trimmed V and J ends, which lost 3 bases and 4 bases, there was a span of 16 bases. This CDR3 is built from 17 residues. CDR3 sequence (DNA): TGTGCCATCAGTGAACCCCTACAGGGCCCCGGGGCCAACGTCCTGACTTTC. Protein: CAISEPLQGPGANVLTF.